This T cell receptor beta chain was identified in a study of blood T cell repertoires in COVID-19. As for the study in general: Sources were T cells, B-cell-depleted T cells, or PBMCs; the material itself was cDNA or gDNA.

Produced via immunoSEQ multiplex PCR; TCRdb's table is partial and in-frame only. The profile shows a few hundred thousand clones, about 88% of them singletons. Germline V gene sequence: CDR1 SGHNT, CDR2 YENEEA. Trimming cost V 4 bases and J 2 bases; bases outside gene matches: 3. The CDR3 is 14 residues long. This chain uses TRBV11-3 with TRBJ2-7; 9 nucleotides line up with TRBD1. The source of this sequence is a woman aged 55 to 70 who had recovered from COVID-19. Sequenced: PBMCs or T cells enriched from blood (not recorded which). This chain's CDR3 is CASSYRDRAYEQYF. CDR3 bases: TGTGCCAGCAGCTACCGGGACAGGGCCTACGAGCAGTACTTC.